This T cell receptor (beta chain) was recorded in a study of HIV-infected patients and healthy controls. The V end lost 5 bases, the J end lost 1 base, and 15 bases lay between the germline ends. Germline V CDR1 and CDR2: MNHNY, SVGAGI (reference sequence). The CDR3 is made up of 15 amino acids. cDNA was made from approximately 500 ng RNA using alpha and beta constant primers. Separate chain-specific third strand synthesis with multiplexing indices produced the alpha and beta libraries. TCRdb ran MiXCR on the 5' RACE reads and lists one entry per CDR3 protein. The sample lists about 7,400 distinct CDR3 sequences, about a tenth occurring once. The repertoire came from unfractionated whole blood and reflected all unsorted peripheral T cells.

This chain links TRBV6-6 with TRBJ2-7; no firm D call. The sequence was obtained from an adult with HIV infection. The input for sequencing was blood, taken before antiretroviral therapy. The chain's CDR3 is CASSPEGWRSYEQYF. The CDR3, as DNA: TGTGCCAGCAGTCCTGAAGGTTGGCGTTCCTACGAGCAGTACTTC.